This TCR beta chain was retrieved from a study of CD4+ T cells in melanoma. Here immunoSEQ multiplex PCR was the method, and the copy in TCRdb shows in-frame clones only, minus some. This table holds some 50,000 clones, 80% to 90% found once. Germline V CDR1 and CDR2: SGHNT, YYREEE (reference sequence). The CDR3 runs 16 residues. V was shortened by 0 bases and J by 6 bases, with 18 bases between the two germline ends. Material: peripheral blood. The chain has TRBV5-4 and TRBJ1-2; D is undetermined. The source is a human donor with melanoma. CDR3 region: CASSLAITAATHGYTF. CDR3 bases: TGTGCCAGCAGCTTGGCCATTACAGCTGCAACGCATGGCTACACCTTC.